This is a list of T cell receptor beta chains from one sample in a study of PD-L1 blockade in urothelial cancer. Only in-frame clones appear in the TCRdb table, and some are missing; sequencing was by immunoSEQ multiplex PCR. In the table there are approximately 52,000 clones, 65% to 90% of which are singletons. Material: PBMCs, obtained around atezolizumab (anti-PD-L1) treatment. Receptors were obtained from a man between 65 and 85 years old with urothelial cancer. The CDR3 runs from the conserved cysteine through the conserved F or W. D genes are given only for firm matches. Part of the rows lack a size; the others show once, few, many or a class for expanded clones.

abundance,d_gene,v_gene,len,j_gene,CDR3aa,CDR3nt
-,TRBD1,TRBV10-3,12,TRBJ2-7,CAIGQGGYEQYF,TGTGCCATCGGACAGGGGGGATACGAGCAGTACTTC
-,TRBD2,TRBV5-1,15,TRBJ2-2,CASTPSAGEAGELFF,TGCGCCAGCACCCCGTCGGCGGGAGAGGCCGGGGAGCTGTTTTTT
-,-,TRBV11-3,15,TRBJ1-1,CASSLGSDMNTEAFF,TGTGCCAGCAGCTTGGGCAGTGACATGAACACTGAAGCTTTCTTT
-,-,TRBV7-9,11,TRBJ2-1,CASSSDNEQFF,TGTGCCAGCAGCTCCGACAATGAGCAGTTCTTC
-,-,TRBV30,13,TRBJ2-5,CAWSSGVRETQYF,TGTGCCTGGAGTTCGGGAGTCCGGGAGACCCAGTACTTC
-,TRBD1,TRBV2,14,TRBJ1-5,CASSFGRGFQPQHF,TGTGCCAGCAGTTTTGGCAGGGGGTTTCAGCCCCAGCATTTT
-,-,TRBV7-2,14,TRBJ2-1,CASSLASSYNEQFF,TGTGCCAGCAGCTTGGCAAGCTCCTACAATGAGCAGTTCTTC
few,TRBD2,TRBV5-4,14,TRBJ2-5,CASSNTAGEETQYF,TGTGCCAGCAGCAACACAGCGGGAGAAGAGACCCAGTACTTC
-,TRBD2,TRBV9,16,TRBJ2-1,CASAPLAGSSYNEQFF,TGTGCCAGCGCCCCGTTAGCGGGGAGCTCCTACAATGAGCAGTTCTTC
medium-sized,-,TRBV19,15,TRBJ2-7,CASASGGTGLWEQYF,TGTGCCAGTGCCTCAGGAGGTACAGGGCTGTGGGAGCAGTACTTC
-,-,TRBV7-9,12,TRBJ2-7,CASSRQADEQYF,TGTGCCAGCAGCCGACAGGCTGACGAGCAGTACTTC
-,-,TRBV6-5,15,TRBJ1-1,CASSQLRSPGTEAFF,TGTGCCAGCAGCCAGCTGAGGTCCCCCGGCACTGAAGCTTTCTTT
-,-,TRBV2,14,TRBJ2-7,CASSESVANDEQYF,TGTGCCAGCAGTGAATCGGTAGCGAACGACGAGCAGTACTTC
-,TRBD2,TRBV4-2,15,TRBJ2-7,CASSQAGTSDYEQYF,TGTGCCAGCAGCCAAGCGGGGACTAGTGATTACGAGCAGTACTTC
-,TRBD2,TRBV19,19,TRBJ2-3,CASSLFWLAGGAGTDTQYF,TGTGCCAGTAGTTTGTTTTGGCTAGCGGGAGGGGCTGGCACAGATACGCAGTATTTT
-,TRBD1,TRBV10-3,14,TRBJ2-7,CAISEGGQAYEQYF,TGTGCCATCAGTGAGGGGGGACAGGCCTACGAGCAGTACTTC
-,-,TRBV6-5,14,TRBJ2-7,CASSRPAGTYEQYF,TGTGCCAGCAGTCGTCCGGCAGGGACCTACGAGCAGTACTTC
-,TRBD1,TRBV9,15,TRBJ2-7,CASSVGGQGTYEQYF,TGTGCCAGCAGCGTAGGAGGACAGGGGACCTACGAGCAGTACTTC
-,-,TRBV18,13,TRBJ2-7,CASSPGLFYEQYF,TGTGCCAGCTCGCCCGGACTGTTCTACGAGCAGTACTTC
-,-,TRBV19,16,TRBJ1-2,CASSIDSAGKDYGYTF,TGTGCCAGTAGTATAGATTCGGCAGGGAAGGACTATGGCTACACCTTC
-,-,TRBV5-3,14,TRBJ2-1,CARSLAVQGNEQFF,TGTGCCAGAAGCTTGGCCGTGCAGGGCAATGAGCAGTTCTTC
few,TRBD1,TRBV7-9,14,TRBJ1-5,CASSDYRGSQPQHF,TGTGCCAGCAGCGATTACAGGGGAAGCCAGCCCCAGCATTTT
-,-,TRBV30,14,TRBJ2-5,CAWSVGAGQETQYF,TGTGCCTGGAGTGTGGGGGCAGGACAAGAGACCCAGTACTTC
-,-,TRBV28,18,TRBJ1-5,CASSFSPGLGGVDQPQHF,TGTGCCAGCAGTTTCTCCCCGGGACTGGGGGGAGTCGATCAGCCCCAGCATTTT
-,-,TRBV19,15,TRBJ1-5,CASSMGTRGNQPQHF,TGTGCCAGTAGTATGGGGACCAGGGGTAATCAGCCCCAGCATTTT
once,TRBD1,TRBV19,15,TRBJ1-5,CASNPTGGPNQPQHF,TGTGCCAGTAACCCTACAGGGGGCCCAAATCAGCCCCAGCATTTT
-,-,TRBV6-6,10,TRBJ2-1,CATGGNEQFF,TGTGCCACCGGAGGGAATGAGCAGTTCTTC
-,TRBD2,TRBV2,16,TRBJ2-7,CASSEGPAGGSYEQYF,TGTGCCAGCAGTGAGGGGCCCGCGGGGGGGTCCTACGAGCAGTACTTC
-,-,TRBV6-1,14,TRBJ1-3,CASRFSEAGNTIYF,TGTGCCAGCCGGTTTTCCGAGGCAGGAAACACCATATATTTT
few,-,TRBV6-4,13,TRBJ2-2,CASSAGDTGELFF,TGTGCCAGCAGCGCAGGGGACACCGGGGAGCTGTTTTTT
-,TRBD2,TRBV30,14,TRBJ2-7,CAWSTGLAGGEQYF,TGTGCCTGGAGTACCGGACTAGCGGGAGGCGAGCAGTACTTC
-,-,TRBV9,16,TRBJ2-1,CASSVGWTNVYNEQFF,TGTGCCAGCAGCGTAGGATGGACTAACGTTTACAATGAGCAGTTCTTC
-,-,TRBV28,16,TRBJ2-6,CASSSLYSSGANVLTF,TGTGCCAGCAGTTCGCTATACAGCTCTGGGGCCAACGTCCTGACTTTC
-,-,TRBV5-1,13,TRBJ2-1,CASSLAGNNEQFF,TGCGCCAGCAGCTTGGCCGGGAACAATGAGCAGTTCTTC
-,-,TRBV11-2,15,TRBJ2-3,CASSLNRERRRYAYF,TGTGCCAGCAGCTTAAACAGGGAACGGAGGAGATACGCGTATTTT
-,TRBD1,TRBV5-8,13,TRBJ2-7,CASSRDRGREQYF,TGTGCCAGCAGCCGCGACAGGGGTAGGGAGCAGTACTTC
-,TRBD2,TRBV5-1,14,TRBJ2-5,CASTPSGRRETQYF,TGCGCCAGCACCCCTAGCGGGAGGAGGGAGACCCAGTACTTC
-,TRBD1,TRBV27,15,TRBJ2-7,CASSLQGALSYEQYF,TGTGCCAGCAGCCTACAGGGGGCCCTTTCCTACGAGCAGTACTTC
-,-,TRBV5-4,15,TRBJ2-4,CASSYLGLAKNIQYF,TGTGCCAGCAGCTATCTAGGTCTAGCCAAAAACATTCAGTACTTC
-,-,TRBV6-4,10,TRBJ2-5,CASPRETQYF,TGTGCCAGCCCTCGGGAGACCCAGTACTTC
-,TRBD2,TRBV4-2,16,TRBJ2-7,CASSQDGAGAPSEQYF,TGTGCCAGCAGCCAAGATGGGGCGGGAGCCCCATCCGAGCAGTACTTC
once,TRBD1,TRBV5-1,16,TRBJ2-7,CASSSGGGQGAYEQYF,TGCGCCAGCAGCTCCGGTGGGGGACAGGGTGCCTACGAGCAGTACTTC
-,TRBD2,TRBV9,15,TRBJ2-1,CASSVSGGTYNEQFF,TGTGCCAGCAGCGTATCGGGGGGAACCTACAATGAGCAGTTCTTC
few,-,TRBV6-6,13,TRBJ1-1,CASSYTVNTEAFF,TGTGCCAGCAGTTACACAGTGAACACTGAAGCTTTCTTT
-,TRBD1,TRBV2,14,TRBJ2-3,CASSRQGITDTQYF,TGTGCCAGCAGCCGACAGGGGATTACAGATACGCAGTATTTT
-,-,TRBV2,14,TRBJ2-7,CASTRANAASEQYF,TGTGCCAGCACGAGGGCCAACGCCGCCTCCGAGCAGTACTTC